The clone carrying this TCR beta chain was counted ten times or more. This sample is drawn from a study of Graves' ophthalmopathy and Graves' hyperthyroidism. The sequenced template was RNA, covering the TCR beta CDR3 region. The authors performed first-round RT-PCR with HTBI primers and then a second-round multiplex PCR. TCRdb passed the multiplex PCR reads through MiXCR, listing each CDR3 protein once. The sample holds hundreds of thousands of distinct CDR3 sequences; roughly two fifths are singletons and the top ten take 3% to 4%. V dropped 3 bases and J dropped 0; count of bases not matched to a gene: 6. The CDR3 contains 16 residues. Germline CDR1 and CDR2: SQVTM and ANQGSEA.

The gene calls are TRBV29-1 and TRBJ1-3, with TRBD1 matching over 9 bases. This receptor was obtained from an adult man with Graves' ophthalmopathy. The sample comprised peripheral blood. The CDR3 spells CSVEVQGAISGNTIYF. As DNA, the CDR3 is TGCAGCGTTGAGGTACAGGGGGCGATCTCTGGAAACACCATATATTTT.